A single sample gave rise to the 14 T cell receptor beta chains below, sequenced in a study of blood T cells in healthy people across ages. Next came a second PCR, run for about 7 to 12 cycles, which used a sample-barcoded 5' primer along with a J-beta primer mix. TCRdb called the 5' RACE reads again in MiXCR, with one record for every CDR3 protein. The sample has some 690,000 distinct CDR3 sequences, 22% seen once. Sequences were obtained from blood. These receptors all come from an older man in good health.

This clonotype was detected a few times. CDR3 amino acids: CASSQVGPYGYTF. CDR3 in DNA: TGTGCCAGCAGCCAAGTAGGGCCCTATGGCTACACCTTC. The rearrangement uses TRBV14 and TRBJ1-2; no reliable D call. CDR1 and CDR2 (germline): SGHDN, FVKESK. V lost 1 base, J lost 4 bases, and 7 bases lay in between. CDR3 length: 13 amino acids.

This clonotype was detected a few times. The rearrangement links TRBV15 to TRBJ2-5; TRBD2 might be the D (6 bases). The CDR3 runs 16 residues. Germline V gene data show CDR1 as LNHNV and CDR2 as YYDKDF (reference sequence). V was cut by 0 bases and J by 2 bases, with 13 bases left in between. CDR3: CATSRDSSGLQETQYF. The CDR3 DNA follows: TGTGCCACCAGCAGAGACTCCAGCGGGTTACAAGAGACCCAGTACTTC.

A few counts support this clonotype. CDR3 bases: TGTGCCAGCCAATACAGGGACGTTCAACAAGAGACCCAGTACTTC. Its translation is CASQYRDVQQETQYF. The V gene is TRBV28, the J gene TRBJ2-5; D may be TRBD1 (6 bases). Germline assignment: CDR1 MDHEN and CDR2 SYDVKM. The V gene lost 8 bases and the J gene lost 2 bases, with 18 bases spanning the gap. This CDR3 region has 15 residues.

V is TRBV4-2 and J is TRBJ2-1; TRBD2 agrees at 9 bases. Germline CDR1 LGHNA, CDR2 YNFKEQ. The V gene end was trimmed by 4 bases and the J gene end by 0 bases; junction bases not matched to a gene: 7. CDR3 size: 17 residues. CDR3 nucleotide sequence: TGTGCCAGCAGCCTCAGGGGTAGCGGGAGCTCCTACAATGAGCAGTTCTTC. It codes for CASSLRGSGSSYNEQFF.

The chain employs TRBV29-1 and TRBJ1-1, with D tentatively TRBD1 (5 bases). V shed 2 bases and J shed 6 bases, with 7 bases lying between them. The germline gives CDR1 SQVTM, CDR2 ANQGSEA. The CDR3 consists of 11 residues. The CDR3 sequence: CSVELGAEAFF. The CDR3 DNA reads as TGCAGCGTTGAATTGGGGGCTGAAGCTTTCTTT.

The CDR3 spells CSVTRRGGTEAFF. The CDR3 bases are TGCAGCGTTACCCGCCGAGGGGGCACTGAAGCTTTCTTT. The gene calls are TRBV29-1 and TRBJ1-1, with a tentative D call TRBD1 (6 bases). The CDR3 has 13 residues. Germline V gives CDR1 SQVTM, CDR2 ANQGSEA. Trimming shortened V by 5 bases and J by 4 bases, and 14 bases separated the two germline ends.

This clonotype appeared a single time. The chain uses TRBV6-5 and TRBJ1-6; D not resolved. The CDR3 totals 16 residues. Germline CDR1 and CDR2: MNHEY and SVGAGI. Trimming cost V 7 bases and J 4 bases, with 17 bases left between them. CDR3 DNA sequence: TGTGCCAGCAAAAGGCCCGGTCCCTTATATAATTCACCCCTCCACTTT. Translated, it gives CASKRPGPLYNSPLHF.

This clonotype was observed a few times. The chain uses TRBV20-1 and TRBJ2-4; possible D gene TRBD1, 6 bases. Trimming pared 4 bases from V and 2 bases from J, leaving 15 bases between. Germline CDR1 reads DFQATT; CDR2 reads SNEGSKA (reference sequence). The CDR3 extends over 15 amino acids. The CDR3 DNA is TGCAGTGCTACGCACAACAGGGCAACCAAAAACATTCAGTACTTC. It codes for CSATHNRATKNIQYF.

The DNA of the CDR3 is TGCAGTGCTAGAAAGGGGACCCAGGGAGAGACCCAGTACTTC. The encoded protein is CSARKGTQGETQYF. The V and J genes are TRBV20-1 and TRBJ2-5; D tentatively fits TRBD1 or TRBD2 (5 bases each). Looked up from germline, CDR1 is DFQATT and CDR2 is SNEGSKA (reference sequence). CDR3 length: 14 residues. V dropped 2 bases and J dropped 4 bases, with 14 bases sitting between them.

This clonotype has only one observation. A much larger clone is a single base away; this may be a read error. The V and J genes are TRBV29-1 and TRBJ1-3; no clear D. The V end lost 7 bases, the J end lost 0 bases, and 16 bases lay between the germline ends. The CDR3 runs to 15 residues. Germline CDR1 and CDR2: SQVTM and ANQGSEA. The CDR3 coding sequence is TGCAGCGGGACCGGGATAGCGAGCTCTGGAAACACCATATATTTT. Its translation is CSGTGIASSGNTIYF. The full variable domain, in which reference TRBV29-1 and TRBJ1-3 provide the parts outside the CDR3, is SAVISQKPSRDICQRGTSLTIQCQVDSQVTMMFWYRQQPGQSLTLIATANQGSEATYESGFVIDKFPISRPNLTFSTLTVSNMSPEDSSIYLCSGTGIASSGNTIYFGEGSWLTVV.

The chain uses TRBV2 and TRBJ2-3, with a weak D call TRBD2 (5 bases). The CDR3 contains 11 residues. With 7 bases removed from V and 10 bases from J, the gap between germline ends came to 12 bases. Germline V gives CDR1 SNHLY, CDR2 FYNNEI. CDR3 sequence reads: CASTGKEAQYF. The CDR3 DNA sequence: TGTGCCAGCACCGGGAAGGAGGCGCAGTATTTT.

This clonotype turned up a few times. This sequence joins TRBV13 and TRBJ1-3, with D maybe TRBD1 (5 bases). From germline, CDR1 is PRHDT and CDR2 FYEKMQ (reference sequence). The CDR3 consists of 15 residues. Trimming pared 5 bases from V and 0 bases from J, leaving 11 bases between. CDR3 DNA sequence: TGTGCCAGCAGCCCTACCGACAGCTCTGGAAACACCATATATTTT. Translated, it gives CASSPTDSSGNTIYF.

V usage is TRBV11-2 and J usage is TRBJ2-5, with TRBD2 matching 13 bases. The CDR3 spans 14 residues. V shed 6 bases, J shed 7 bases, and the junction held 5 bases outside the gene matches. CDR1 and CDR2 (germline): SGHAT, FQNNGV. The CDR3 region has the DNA TGTGCCAGCAGAGGACTAGCGGGGGTTCGGACCCAGTACTTC. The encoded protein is CASRGLAGVRTQYF.

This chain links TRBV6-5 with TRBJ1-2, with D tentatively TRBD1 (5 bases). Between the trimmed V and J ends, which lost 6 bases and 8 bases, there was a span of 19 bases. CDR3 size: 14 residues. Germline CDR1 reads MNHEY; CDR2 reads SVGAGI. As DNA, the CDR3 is TGTGCCAGCAGCCGAGGGGTGTCAAATGTAGGCTACACCTTC. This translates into CASSRGVSNVGYTF.